Described below is a single T cell receptor beta chain sequence and its context. Antigen unknown. These data come from a study of cytotoxic CD8 clonotypes in ibrutinib-treated CLL. Overall study context: About 25 partial and 2 complete responses; at median 68 months, roughly 15 remitted, roughly 12 progressed.

Depths of 1 in 200,000 to 1 in 1 million T cells were the sequencing target. The method was immunoSEQ multiplex PCR; TCRdb's version includes in-frame clones alone and lacks a portion of them. The table includes roughly 250,000 clones, 70% detected once. Points from the study as a whole: Baseline levels were approached again at progression, after clonality had risen at ibrutinib response. Researchers report that baseline clonality outpaced age-matched healthy donors and tracked circulating CD8+ T-cell counts.

The ends were cut back, 2 bases at V and 0 bases at J, with 9 bases in the middle. The length of the CDR3 is 15 residues. Per germline, CDR1 SGDLS and CDR2 YYNGEE. This clonotype was obtained from a human donor with chronic lymphocytic leukemia. This specimen was PBMCs, taken after 24 months of ibrutinib treatment. The rearrangement links TRBV9 to TRBJ1-3, with D unclear. The CDR3 region is CASSVDPSSGNTIYF. The CDR3 nucleotides read TGTGCCAGCAGCGTTGATCCATCCTCTGGAAACACCATATATTTT.